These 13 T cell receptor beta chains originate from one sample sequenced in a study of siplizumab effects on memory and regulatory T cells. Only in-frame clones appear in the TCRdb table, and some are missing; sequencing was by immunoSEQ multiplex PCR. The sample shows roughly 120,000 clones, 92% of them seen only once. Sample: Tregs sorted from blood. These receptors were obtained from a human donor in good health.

Here the CDR3 reads CASSLGSDPRDEQFF. In DNA, the CDR3 is TGTGCCAGCTCACTGGGATCGGACCCGCGCGATGAGCAGTTCTTC. V and J are TRBV18 and TRBJ2-1, with D unclear. From germline, CDR1 is KGHSH and CDR2 LQKENI. Deletions cut 4 bases from V and 8 bases from J, with 18 bases between. The CDR3 covers 15 residues.

The CDR3 nucleotides are TGTGCCAGTAGGGACGGGGCAGGGGGAGACTATGGCTACACCTTC. Translated, it gives CASRDGAGGDYGYTF. The chain has TRBV19 and TRBJ1-2, with 7 bases matching TRBD1. The CDR3 spans 15 residues. The germline CDR1 and CDR2 sequences are LNHDA and SQIVND (reference sequence). V shed 6 bases and J 3 bases; nucleotides not matched to a gene: 10.

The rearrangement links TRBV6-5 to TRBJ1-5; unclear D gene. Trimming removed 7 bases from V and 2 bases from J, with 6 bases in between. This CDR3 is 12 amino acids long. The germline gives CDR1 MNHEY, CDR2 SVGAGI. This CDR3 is CASKTGNQPQHF. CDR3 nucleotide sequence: TGTGCCAGCAAAACAGGCAATCAGCCCCAGCATTTT.

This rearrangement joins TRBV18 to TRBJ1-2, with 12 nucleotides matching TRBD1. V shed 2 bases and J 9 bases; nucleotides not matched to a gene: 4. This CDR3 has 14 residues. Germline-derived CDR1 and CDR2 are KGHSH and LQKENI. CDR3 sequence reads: CASSPIGTGGRYTF. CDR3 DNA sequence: TGTGCCAGCTCACCAATAGGGACAGGGGGCCGCTACACCTTC.

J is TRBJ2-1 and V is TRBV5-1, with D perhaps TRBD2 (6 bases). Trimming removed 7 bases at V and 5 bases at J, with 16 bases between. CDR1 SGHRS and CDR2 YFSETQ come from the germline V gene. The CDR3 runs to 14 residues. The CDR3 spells CASVRDSTHNEQFF. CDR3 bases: TGCGCCAGCGTCCGGGACTCGACACACAATGAGCAGTTCTTC.

CDR3 amino acids: CASSSAGTAYGSYEQYF. DNA of the CDR3: TGCGCCAGCAGCTCCGCCGGGACTGCCTATGGGAGCTACGAGCAGTACTTC. V is TRBV5-1 and J is TRBJ2-7; possible D gene TRBD2, 6 bases. The CDR3 sequence is 17 residues long. Germline assignment: CDR1 SGHRS and CDR2 YFSETQ. V was clipped by 3 bases and J by 3 bases, with 22 bases between them.

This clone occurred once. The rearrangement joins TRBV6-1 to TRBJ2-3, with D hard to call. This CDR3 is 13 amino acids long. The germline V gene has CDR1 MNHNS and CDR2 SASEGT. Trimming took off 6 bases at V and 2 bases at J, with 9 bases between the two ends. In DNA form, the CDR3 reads TGTGCCAGCAGGCTTGTCCCCACAGATACGCAGTATTTT. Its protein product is CASRLVPTDTQYF.

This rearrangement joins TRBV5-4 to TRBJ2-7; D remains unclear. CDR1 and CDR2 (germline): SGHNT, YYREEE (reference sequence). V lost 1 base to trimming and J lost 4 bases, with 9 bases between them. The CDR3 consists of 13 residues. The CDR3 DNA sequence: TGTGCCAGCAGCTTGATCGCGGCTTACGAGCAGTACTTC. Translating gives CASSLIAAYEQYF. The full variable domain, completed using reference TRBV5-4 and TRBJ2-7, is ETGVTQSPTHLIKTRGQQVTLRCSSQSGHNTVSWYQQALGQGPQFIFQYYREEENGRGNFPPRFSGLQFPNYSSELNVNALELDDSALYLCASSLIAAYEQYFGPGTRLTVT.

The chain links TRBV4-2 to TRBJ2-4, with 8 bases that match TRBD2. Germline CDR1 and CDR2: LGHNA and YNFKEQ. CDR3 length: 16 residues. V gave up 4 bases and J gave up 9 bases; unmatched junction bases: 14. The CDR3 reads CASSPRGAGEEAIQYF. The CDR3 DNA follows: TGTGCCAGCAGCCCTCGGGGAGCGGGAGAGGAGGCCATTCAGTACTTC.

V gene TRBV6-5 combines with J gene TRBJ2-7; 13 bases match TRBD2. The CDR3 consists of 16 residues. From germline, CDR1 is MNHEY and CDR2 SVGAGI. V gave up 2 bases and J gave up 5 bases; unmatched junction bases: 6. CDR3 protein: CASSYAWTSGSNEQYF. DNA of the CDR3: TGTGCCAGCAGTTACGCATGGACTAGCGGGAGTAACGAGCAGTACTTC.

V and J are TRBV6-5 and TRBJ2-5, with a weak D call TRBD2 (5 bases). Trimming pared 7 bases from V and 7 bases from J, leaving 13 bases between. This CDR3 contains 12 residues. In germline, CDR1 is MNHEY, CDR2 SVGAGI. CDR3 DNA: TGTGCCAGCAACCTGGGTACTAGGACCCAGTACTTC. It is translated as CASNLGTRTQYF.

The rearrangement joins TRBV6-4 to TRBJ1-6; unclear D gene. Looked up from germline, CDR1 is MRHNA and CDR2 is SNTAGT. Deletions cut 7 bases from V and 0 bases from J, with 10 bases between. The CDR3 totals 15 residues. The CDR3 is CASMAGSSYNSPLHF. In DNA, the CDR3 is TGTGCCAGCATGGCCGGTAGCTCCTATAATTCACCCCTCCACTTT.

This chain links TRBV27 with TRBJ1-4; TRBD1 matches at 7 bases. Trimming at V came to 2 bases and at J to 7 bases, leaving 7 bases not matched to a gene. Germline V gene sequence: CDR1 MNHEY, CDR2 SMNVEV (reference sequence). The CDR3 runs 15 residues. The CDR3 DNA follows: TGTGCCAGCAGTTTAGTAGGGGGCTGGGTTGAAAAACTGTTTTTT. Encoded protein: CASSLVGGWVEKLFF.